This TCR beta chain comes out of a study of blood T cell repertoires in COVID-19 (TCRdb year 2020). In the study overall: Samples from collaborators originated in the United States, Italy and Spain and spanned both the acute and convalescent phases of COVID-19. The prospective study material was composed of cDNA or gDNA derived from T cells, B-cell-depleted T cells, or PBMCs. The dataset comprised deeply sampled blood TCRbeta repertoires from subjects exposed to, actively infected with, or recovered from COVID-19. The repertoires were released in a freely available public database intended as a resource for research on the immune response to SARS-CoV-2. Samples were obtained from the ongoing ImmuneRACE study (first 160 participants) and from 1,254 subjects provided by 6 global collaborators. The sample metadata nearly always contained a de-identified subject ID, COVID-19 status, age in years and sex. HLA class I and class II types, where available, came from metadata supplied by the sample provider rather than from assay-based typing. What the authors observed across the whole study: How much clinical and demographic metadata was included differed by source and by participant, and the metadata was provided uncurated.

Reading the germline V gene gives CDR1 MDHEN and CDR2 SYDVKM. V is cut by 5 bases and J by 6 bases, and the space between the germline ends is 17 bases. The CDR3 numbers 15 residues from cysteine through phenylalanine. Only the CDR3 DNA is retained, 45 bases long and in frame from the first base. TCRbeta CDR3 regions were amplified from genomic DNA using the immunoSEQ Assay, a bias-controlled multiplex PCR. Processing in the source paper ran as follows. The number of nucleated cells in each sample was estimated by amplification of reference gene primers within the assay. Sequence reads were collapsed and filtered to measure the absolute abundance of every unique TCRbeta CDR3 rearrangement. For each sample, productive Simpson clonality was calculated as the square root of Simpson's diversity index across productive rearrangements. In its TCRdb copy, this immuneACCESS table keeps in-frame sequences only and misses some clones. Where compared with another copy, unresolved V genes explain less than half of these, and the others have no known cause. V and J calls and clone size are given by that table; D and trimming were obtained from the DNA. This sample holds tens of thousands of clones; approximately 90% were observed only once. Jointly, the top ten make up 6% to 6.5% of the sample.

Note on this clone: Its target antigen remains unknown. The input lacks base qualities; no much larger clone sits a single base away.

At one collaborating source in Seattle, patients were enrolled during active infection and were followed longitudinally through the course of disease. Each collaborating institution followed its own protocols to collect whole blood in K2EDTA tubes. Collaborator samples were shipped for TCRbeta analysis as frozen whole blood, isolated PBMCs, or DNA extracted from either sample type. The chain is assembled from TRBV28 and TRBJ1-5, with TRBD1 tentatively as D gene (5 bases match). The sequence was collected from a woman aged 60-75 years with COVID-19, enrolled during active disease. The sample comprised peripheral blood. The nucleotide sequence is TGTGCCAGCAGTGGGGGAGGAGGACCGGGTCAGCCCCAGCATTTT. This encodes CASSGGGGPGQPQHF. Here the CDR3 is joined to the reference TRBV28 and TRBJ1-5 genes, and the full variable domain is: DVKVTQSSRYLVKRTGEKVFLECVQDMDHENMFWYRQDPGLGLRLIYFSYDVKMKEKGDIPEGYSVSREKKERFSLILESASTNQTSMYLCASSGGGGPGQPQHFGDGTRLSIL.